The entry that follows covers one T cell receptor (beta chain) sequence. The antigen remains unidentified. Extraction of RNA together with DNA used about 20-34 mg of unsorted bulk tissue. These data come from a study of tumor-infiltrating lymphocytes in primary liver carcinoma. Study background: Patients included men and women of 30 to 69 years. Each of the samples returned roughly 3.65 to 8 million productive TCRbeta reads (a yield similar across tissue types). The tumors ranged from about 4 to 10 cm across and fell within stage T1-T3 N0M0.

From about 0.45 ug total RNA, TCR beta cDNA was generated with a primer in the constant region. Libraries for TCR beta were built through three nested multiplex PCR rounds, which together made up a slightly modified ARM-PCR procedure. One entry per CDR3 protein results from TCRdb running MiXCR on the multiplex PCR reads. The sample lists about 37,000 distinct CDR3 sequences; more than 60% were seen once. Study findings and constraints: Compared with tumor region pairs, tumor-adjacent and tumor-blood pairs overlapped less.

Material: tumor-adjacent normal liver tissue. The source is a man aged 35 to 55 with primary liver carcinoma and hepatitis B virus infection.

CDR3 coding DNA: TGTGCCATACAGCGATGTGGGCAGGGACGAAGCACAGATACGCAGTATTTT. This encodes CAIQRCGQGRSTDTQYF. This chain uses TRBV10-3 with TRBJ2-3; D tentatively reads TRBD1 or TRBD2 (5 bases each). From germline, CDR1 is ENHRY and CDR2 SYGVKD. The CDR3 consists of 17 residues. The germline V and J ends were trimmed by 9 bases and 0 bases, with 22 bases remaining between them.